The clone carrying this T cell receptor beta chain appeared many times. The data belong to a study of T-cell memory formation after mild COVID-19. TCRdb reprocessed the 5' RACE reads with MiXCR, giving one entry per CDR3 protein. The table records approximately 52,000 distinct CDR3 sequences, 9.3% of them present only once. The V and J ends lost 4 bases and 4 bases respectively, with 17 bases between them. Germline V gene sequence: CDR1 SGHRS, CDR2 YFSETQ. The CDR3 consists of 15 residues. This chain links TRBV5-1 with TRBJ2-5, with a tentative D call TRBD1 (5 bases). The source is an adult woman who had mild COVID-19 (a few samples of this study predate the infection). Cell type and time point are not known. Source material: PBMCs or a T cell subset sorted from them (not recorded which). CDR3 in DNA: TGCGCCAGCAGCGAGACTCAGGGTTACGGAGAGACCCAGTACTTC. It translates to CASSETQGYGETQYF.